Each of the 12 T cell receptor beta chains below was sequenced from the same sample in a study of blood T cells in healthy people across ages. Sample-barcoded 5' priming and a J-beta primer mix drove a second PCR of roughly 7 to 11 cycles. One entry per CDR3 protein, called by TCRdb with MiXCR from the 5' RACE reads. The data contain about 1.5 million distinct CDR3 sequences, less than 45% of them seen just once; the ten biggest clones take up around 4%. Sample: blood. The receptors come from a woman aged 18-29 years in good health.

This clonotype has only a few counts. This chain uses TRBV6-2 or TRBV6-3 with TRBJ1-1; no clear D. The V gene lost 3 bases and the J gene lost 0 bases, with 17 bases spanning the gap. CDR3 length: 17 amino acids. The germline CDR1 and CDR2 sequences are MNHEY and SVGEGT. Here the CDR3 reads CASSYSTLRPMNTEAFF. Written as DNA, the CDR3 is TGTGCCAGCAGTTATTCTACACTTCGCCCCATGAACACTGAAGCTTTCTTT.

Only a few counts were recorded for this clonotype. This chain links TRBV12-3 or TRBV12-4 with TRBJ1-2, with a possible D match to TRBD1 (5 bases). V was pared by 1 base and J by 1 base, with 10 bases between. The CDR3 consists of 15 residues. In DNA, the CDR3 is TGTGCCAGCAGTTTAGAGGCAGGGCTTAACTATGGCTACACCTTC. Its translation is CASSLEAGLNYGYTF.

This chain connects TRBV28 to TRBJ2-1, with TRBD2 matching over 7 bases. Looked up from germline, CDR1 is MDHEN and CDR2 is SYDVKM. There are 14 residues in the CDR3. Trimming removed 6 bases from V and 4 bases from J; junction bases left unmatched: 6. Written as DNA, the CDR3 is TGTGCCAGCAGGACACGGGGGGTATACAATGAGCAGTTCTTC. This codes for CASRTRGVYNEQFF. Drawing the rest from reference TRBV28 and TRBJ2-1, the complete variable domain is DVKVTQSSRYLVKRTGEKVFLECVQDMDHENMFWYRQDPGLGLRLIYFSYDVKMKEKGDIPEGYSVSREKKERFSLILESASTNQTSMYLCASRTRGVYNEQFFGPGTRLTVL.

The chain links TRBV29-1 to TRBJ2-4; 8 bases map to TRBD1. Germline CDR1 is SQVTM and CDR2 is ANQGSEA. Germline trimming cut 6 bases from V and 6 bases from J; bases unmatched to any gene: 7. This CDR3 is 13 amino acids long. CDR3 bases: TGCAGCGTGGTGACAGGGGTAATAAACATTCAGTACTTC. Protein product: CSVVTGVINIQYF.

This clonotype appeared a few times. V is TRBV29-1 and J is TRBJ1-5, with D hard to call. Trimming removed 4 bases at V and 3 bases at J, with 19 bases between. The CDR3 consists of 16 residues. CDR1 is SQVTM, CDR2 ANQGSEA, per germline. CDR3 amino acids: CSVVVAPGKYNQPQHF. CDR3 bases: TGCAGCGTTGTGGTCGCCCCGGGGAAGTACAATCAGCCCCAGCATTTT.

CDR3 loop: CASRPGQDFYEQYF. For the CDR3, the DNA is TGTGCCAGCAGACCGGGACAGGACTTTTACGAGCAGTACTTC. The chain combines TRBV27 with TRBJ2-7, with TRBD1 matching over 8 bases. This CDR3 comprises 14 residues. Germline CDR1 is MNHEY and CDR2 is SMNVEV (reference sequence). The V and J ends lost 6 bases and 4 bases, in that order; junction bases with no gene match: 8.

This clonotype was seen only once. The V gene is TRBV2, the J gene TRBJ1-1, with D possibly TRBD1 on 6 matching bases. Deletions cut 6 bases from V and 7 bases from J, with 15 bases between. This CDR3 region has 13 residues. Per germline, CDR1 SNHLY and CDR2 FYNNEI. CDR3 sequence (DNA): TGTGCCAGCAGCGGGGGGCGGACGATTGAAGCTTTCTTT. The encoded protein is CASSGGRTIEAFF.

The chain is built from TRBV2 and TRBJ1-4; D call uncertain. Germline assignment: CDR1 SNHLY and CDR2 FYNNEI. V lost 6 bases, J lost 8 bases, and 13 bases lay in between. The CDR3 runs 13 residues. CDR3 nucleotides: TGTGCCAGCAGAAAGGGCGTGCGGGAAAAACTGTTTTTT. Translated, it gives CASRKGVREKLFF.

This sequence joins TRBV9 and TRBJ1-6; D ambiguous. With 3 bases removed from V and 8 bases from J, the gap between germline ends came to 9 bases. CDR3 length: 13 amino acids. The germline V gene encodes CDR1 SGDLS and CDR2 YYNGEE. The CDR3 nucleotides read TGTGCCAGCAGCGCGGTCCAGGATTCACCCCTCCACTTT. It specifies CASSAVQDSPLHF.

The chain has TRBV7-2 and TRBJ2-5, with D uncertain. Germline-derived CDR1 and CDR2 are SGHTA and FQGNSA. The CDR3 runs 15 residues. V was pared by 1 base and J by 4 bases, with 13 bases between. The CDR3 region has the DNA TGTGCCAGCAGCTTAGTAGCCACCAGGTCAGAGACCCAGTACTTC. Protein product: CASSLVATRSETQYF.

This clonotype was recorded a few times. This sequence joins TRBV2 and TRBJ2-5; 16 positions agree with TRBD2. The CDR3 is 15 amino acids. V shed 7 bases and J 4 bases; nucleotides not matched to a gene: 3. The germline V gene encodes CDR1 SNHLY and CDR2 FYNNEI. CDR3 coding DNA: TGTGCCAGCATCGGGACTAGCGGGAGGGGAGAGACCCAGTACTTC. It translates to CASIGTSGRGETQYF.

This clonotype was seen just once. The chain carries TRBV10-3 and TRBJ2-1; D possibly corresponds to TRBD2 (6 bases). V shed 6 bases and J shed 4 bases, with 16 bases lying between them. The CDR3 is 15 residues long. CDR1 and CDR2 from the germline V gene are ENHRY and SYGVKD. CDR3 amino acids: CAISNRDFRYNEQFF. DNA for the CDR3: TGTGCCATCAGCAACCGGGACTTTCGGTACAATGAGCAGTTCTTC.